Presented here are 18 T cell receptor beta chains from one specimen sequenced in a study of T cell repertoires and Cas9 in healthy adults. Clones were sequenced by immunoSEQ multiplex PCR, and TCRdb holds only the in-frame ones, with some missing. Seen here are approximately 21,000 clones, more than 75% observed once, and the top ten hold roughly 0.7%. Material for sequencing was CD4+ effector T cells (CD127+, CD25-, CD137-, CD154-) from PBMCs; culture status not recorded. The receptors come from a human donor in good health.

This chain connects TRBV27 to TRBJ2-3; 9 nucleotides line up with TRBD2. Germline loops: CDR1 MNHEY, CDR2 SMNVEV (reference sequence). There are 16 residues in the CDR3. V was pared by 1 base and J by 5 bases, with 7 bases of the junction left unmatched. CDR3 bases: TGTGCCAGCAGTTTATTTGGCGGGGGGGTTCAAGATACGCAGTATTTT. Translation: CASSLFGGGVQDTQYF.

This chain links TRBV7-2 with TRBJ1-1, with a possible D match to TRBD1 (5 bases). Trimming took off 5 bases at V and 5 bases at J, with 21 bases between the two ends. The CDR3 runs 16 residues. The germline CDR1 and CDR2 sequences are SGHTA and FQGNSA. CDR3 in DNA: TGTGCCAGCAGCCGCGGGGGATGGGCAGTCGGGACTGAAGCTTTCTTT. Its protein is CASSRGGWAVGTEAFF.

The V call is TRBV7-8, the J call TRBJ2-5, with D perhaps matching TRBD2 (5 bases). In germline, CDR1 is SGHVS, CDR2 FQNEAQ. This CDR3 has 16 residues. V was pared by 1 base and J by 6 bases, with 18 bases between. CDR3 DNA: TGTGCCAGCAGCTTAGGGAGGCGGGTGGGAAGGCAGACCCAGTACTTC. Amino acids: CASSLGRRVGRQTQYF.

The genes are TRBV7-2 and TRBJ1-2; 7 bases line up with TRBD1. Unmatched junction bases numbered 9, after V lost 2 bases and J lost 6 bases. CDR3 size: 15 residues. Per the germline V gene, CDR1 is SGHTA and CDR2 is FQGNSA. CDR3 region: CASSLRDRVGDGYTF. The CDR3, as DNA: TGTGCCAGCAGCTTACGCGACAGGGTTGGGGATGGCTACACCTTC.

This chain joins TRBV18 and TRBJ2-3; a possible D gene is TRBD1 (6 bases). CDR3 length: 14 residues. Trimming removed 1 base from V and 2 bases from J, with 7 bases in between. Per the germline V gene, CDR1 is KGHSH and CDR2 is LQKENI. CDR3 protein: CASSPRGHTDTQYF. The CDR3 DNA reads TGTGCCAGCTCACCACGGGGACACACAGATACGCAGTATTTT. Filled out from reference TRBV18 and TRBJ2-3, the complete variable domain reads NAGVMQNPRHLVRRRGQEARLRCSPMKGHSHVYWYRQLPEEGLKFMVYLQKENIIDESGMPKERFSAEFPKEGPSILRIQQVVRGDSAAYFCASSPRGHTDTQYFGPGTRLTVL.

The chain uses TRBV5-4 and TRBJ2-7, with D uncertain. From germline, CDR1 is SGHNT and CDR2 YYREEE (reference sequence). Trimming shortened V by 2 bases and J by 5 bases, and 11 bases separated the two germline ends. This CDR3 comprises 13 residues. This chain's CDR3 is CASSFAGQNEQYF. The CDR3 nucleotides are TGTGCCAGCAGCTTTGCAGGTCAGAACGAGCAGTACTTC.

This sequence joins TRBV7-8 and TRBJ1-2; D possibly corresponds to TRBD1 (5 bases). V was clipped by 6 bases and J by 5 bases, with 16 bases between them. The germline gives CDR1 SGHVS, CDR2 FQNEAQ. CDR3 size: 14 residues. CDR3 DNA sequence: TGTGCCAGCAGTTCGCGAAGGGGTCGTTATGGCTACACCTTC. Encoded protein: CASSSRRGRYGYTF.

V usage is TRBV5-1 and J usage is TRBJ1-1; D is ambiguous. CDR3 length equals 13 residues. CDR1 is SGHRS, CDR2 YFSETQ, per germline. V shed 2 bases and J shed 1 base, with 6 bases lying between them. The CDR3, as DNA: TGCGCCAGCAGCTTAGGTGCGAACACTGAAGCTTTCTTT. Its translation: CASSLGANTEAFF.

This chain links TRBV6-1 with TRBJ1-5, with unresolved D. V lost 6 bases, J lost 3 bases, and 15 bases lay in between. The germline CDR1 and CDR2 sequences are MNHNS and SASEGT. The CDR3 extends over 15 amino acids. CDR3 residues: CASSRRARYNQPQHF. CDR3 nucleotide sequence: TGTGCCAGCAGCCGGAGGGCCAGATACAATCAGCCCCAGCATTTT.

J is TRBJ2-3 and V is TRBV7-2; TRBD2 matches at 8 bases. Germline CDR1 and CDR2: SGHTA and FQGNSA. The CDR3 is made up of 19 amino acids. V dropped 2 bases and J dropped 1; count of bases not matched to a gene: 14. The CDR3 sequence: CASSLSSSRGGSGTDTQYF. The CDR3 region has the DNA TGTGCCAGCAGCTTAAGTTCCTCTCGGGGGGGCAGCGGCACAGATACGCAGTATTTT.

CDR3 in amino acids: CASSIARRNNEKLFF. In DNA form, the CDR3 reads TGTGCCAGTAGTATTGCCAGACGAAATAATGAAAAACTGTTTTTT. V is TRBV19 and J is TRBJ1-4; D remains unclear. The germline V and J ends were trimmed by 3 bases and 4 bases, with 12 bases remaining between them. The germline gives CDR1 LNHDA, CDR2 SQIVND (reference sequence). There are 15 residues in the CDR3.

With regard to this clone: The same CDR3 arises from other DNA sequences in this sample as well. This sequence joins TRBV5-1 and TRBJ1-6; no definite D call. V gave up 0 bases and J gave up 0 bases, with 7 bases separating them. Germline CDR1 reads SGHRS; CDR2 reads YFSETQ. The CDR3 has 16 residues. In nucleotides, the CDR3 is TGCGCCAGCAGCTTGGACGGGAGCTCCTATAATTCACCCCTCCACTTT. This gives the protein CASSLDGSSYNSPLHF. Together with reference TRBV5-1 and TRBJ1-6, the CDR3 gives the full variable domain: KAGVTQTPRYLIKTRGQQVTLSCSPISGHRSVSWYQQTPGQGLQFLFEYFSETQRNKGNFPGRFSGRQFSNSRSEMNVSTLELGDSALYLCASSLDGSSYNSPLHFGNGTRLTVT.

V is TRBV4-2 and J is TRBJ1-6; D may be TRBD1 (5 bases). V was trimmed by 0 bases and J by 8 bases, leaving 11 bases between them. This CDR3 region has 15 residues. Germline V gives CDR1 LGHNA, CDR2 YNFKEQ. The CDR3 protein is CASSQETREDSPLHF. CDR3 bases: TGTGCCAGCAGCCAAGAAACCAGGGAAGATTCACCCCTCCACTTT.

This chain links TRBV4-2 with TRBJ2-1, with TRBD2 matching over 9 bases. Germline CDR1 LGHNA, CDR2 YNFKEQ. Germline trimming cut 1 base from V and 2 bases from J; bases unmatched to any gene: 3. The CDR3 spans 16 residues. The CDR3 DNA reads as TGTGCCAGCAGCCAAGGAGGCGGGGGGGCCTACAATGAGCAGTTCTTC. It specifies CASSQGGGGAYNEQFF.

V usage is TRBV7-2 and J usage is TRBJ1-6; D unclear. Germline assignment: CDR1 SGHTA and CDR2 FQGNSA. The CDR3 spans 12 residues. V dropped 2 bases and J dropped 10 bases, with 6 bases sitting between them. The CDR3 loop is CASSLLESPLHF. CDR3 bases: TGTGCCAGCAGCTTATTAGAATCACCCCTCCACTTT.

V usage is TRBV6-1 and J usage is TRBJ2-1; perhaps TRBD2 as D (5 bases). This CDR3 has 14 amino acids. V was pared by 0 bases and J by 10 bases, with 13 bases between. Germline CDR1 MNHNS, CDR2 SASEGT. In DNA, the CDR3 is TGTGCCAGCAGTGAAGCGTATTTACTAGAAGAGCAGTTCTTC. Translated, it gives CASSEAYLLEEQFF.

The chain uses TRBV29-1 and TRBJ2-2, with D perhaps TRBD2 (6 bases). V lost 7 bases and J 0 bases, leaving 12 bases between the germline ends. From germline, CDR1 is SQVTM and CDR2 ANQGSEA. The CDR3 spans 14 residues. The CDR3 DNA follows: TGCAGCGCCCTAAGCGGGTCGAACACCGGGGAGCTGTTTTTT. As protein: CSALSGSNTGELFF.

The gene calls are TRBV6-1 and TRBJ1-4, with D uncertain. The CDR3 is 15 residues long. The V gene's germline CDR1 is MNHNS and CDR2 SASEGT. Trimming left V 6 bases short and J 11 bases short, with 22 bases between. CDR3 in amino acids: CASRSGARLSYKLFF. CDR3 in DNA: TGTGCCAGCAGATCGGGAGCCCGCCTGAGTTATAAACTGTTTTTT.